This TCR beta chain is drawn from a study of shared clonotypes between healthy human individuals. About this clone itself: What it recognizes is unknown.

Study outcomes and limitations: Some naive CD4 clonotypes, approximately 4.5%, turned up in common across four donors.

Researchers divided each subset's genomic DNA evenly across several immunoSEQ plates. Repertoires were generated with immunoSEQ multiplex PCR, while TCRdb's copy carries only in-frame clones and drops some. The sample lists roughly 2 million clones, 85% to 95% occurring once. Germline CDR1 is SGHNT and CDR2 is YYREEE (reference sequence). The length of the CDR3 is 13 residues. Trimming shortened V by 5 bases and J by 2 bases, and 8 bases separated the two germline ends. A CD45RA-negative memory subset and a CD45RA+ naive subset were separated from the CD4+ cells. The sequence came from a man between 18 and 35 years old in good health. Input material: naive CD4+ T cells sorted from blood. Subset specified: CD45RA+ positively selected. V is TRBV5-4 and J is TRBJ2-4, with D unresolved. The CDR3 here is CASRDLSKNIQYF. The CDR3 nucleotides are TGTGCCAGCAGGGACCTTTCCAAAAACATTCAGTACTTC.